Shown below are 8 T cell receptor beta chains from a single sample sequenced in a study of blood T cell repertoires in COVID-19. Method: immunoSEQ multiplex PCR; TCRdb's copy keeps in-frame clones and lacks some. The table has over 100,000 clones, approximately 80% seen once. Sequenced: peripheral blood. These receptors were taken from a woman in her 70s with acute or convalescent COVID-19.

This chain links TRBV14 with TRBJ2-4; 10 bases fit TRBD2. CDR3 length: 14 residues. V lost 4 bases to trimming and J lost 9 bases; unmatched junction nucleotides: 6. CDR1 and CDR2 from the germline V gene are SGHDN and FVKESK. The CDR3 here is CASSLIAGGSIQYF. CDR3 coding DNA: TGTGCCAGCAGCCTAATAGCGGGAGGAAGCATTCAGTACTTC. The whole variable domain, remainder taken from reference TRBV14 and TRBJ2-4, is EAGVTQFPSHSVIEKGQTVTLRCDPISGHDNLYWYRRVMGKEIKFLLHFVKESKQDESGMPNNRFLAERTGGTYSTLKVQPAELEDSGVYFCASSLIAGGSIQYFGAGTRLSVL.

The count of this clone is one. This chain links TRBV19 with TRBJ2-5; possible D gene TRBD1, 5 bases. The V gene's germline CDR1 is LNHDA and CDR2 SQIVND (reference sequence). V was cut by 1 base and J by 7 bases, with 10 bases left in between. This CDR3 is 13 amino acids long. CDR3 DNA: TGTGCCAGTAGTATAGGACAGATGGGGACCCAGTACTTC. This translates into CASSIGQMGTQYF.

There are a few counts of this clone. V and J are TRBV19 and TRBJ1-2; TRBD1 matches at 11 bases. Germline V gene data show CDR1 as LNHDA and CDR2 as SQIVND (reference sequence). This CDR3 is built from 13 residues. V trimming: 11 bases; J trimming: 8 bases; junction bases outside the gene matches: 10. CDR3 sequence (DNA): TGTGCCGTCAAGGACAGGGGGCTTAGCGGCTACACCTTC. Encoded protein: CAVKDRGLSGYTF.

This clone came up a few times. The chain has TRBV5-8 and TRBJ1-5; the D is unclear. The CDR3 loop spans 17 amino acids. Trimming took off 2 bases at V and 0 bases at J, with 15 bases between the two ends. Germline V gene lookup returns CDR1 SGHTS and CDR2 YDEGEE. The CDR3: CASSFNPGFDSNQPQHF. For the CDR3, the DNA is TGTGCCAGCAGCTTCAACCCGGGTTTCGATAGCAATCAGCCCCAGCATTTT.

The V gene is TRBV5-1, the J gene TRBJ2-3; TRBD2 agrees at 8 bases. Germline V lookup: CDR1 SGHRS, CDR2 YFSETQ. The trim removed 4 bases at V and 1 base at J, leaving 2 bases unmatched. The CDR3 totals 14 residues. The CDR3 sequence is CASSLTSGTDTQYF. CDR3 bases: TGCGCCAGCAGCCTGACTAGCGGCACAGATACGCAGTATTTT.

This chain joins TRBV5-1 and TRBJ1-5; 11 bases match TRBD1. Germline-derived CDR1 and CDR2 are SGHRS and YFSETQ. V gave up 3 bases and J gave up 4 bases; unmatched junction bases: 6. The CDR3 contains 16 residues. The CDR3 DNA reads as TGCGCCAGCAGCTGGGGAGGACAGGGGGCAAATCAGCCCCAGCATTTT. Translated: CASSWGGQGANQPQHF.

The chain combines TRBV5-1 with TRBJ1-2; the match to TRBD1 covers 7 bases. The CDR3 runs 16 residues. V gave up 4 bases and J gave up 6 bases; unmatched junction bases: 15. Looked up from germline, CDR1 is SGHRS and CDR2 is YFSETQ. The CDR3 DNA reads TGCGCCAGCAGCCTGCTCGGCCGAGACAGGGATGATGGCTACACCTTC. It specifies CASSLLGRDRDDGYTF.

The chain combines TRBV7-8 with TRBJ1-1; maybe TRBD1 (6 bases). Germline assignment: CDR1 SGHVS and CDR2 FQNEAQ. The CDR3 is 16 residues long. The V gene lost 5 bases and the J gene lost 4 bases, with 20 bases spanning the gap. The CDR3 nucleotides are TGTGCCAGCAGCGGCCAACAGGGCCCCGTGGGCACTGAAGCTTTCTTT. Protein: CASSGQQGPVGTEAFF.